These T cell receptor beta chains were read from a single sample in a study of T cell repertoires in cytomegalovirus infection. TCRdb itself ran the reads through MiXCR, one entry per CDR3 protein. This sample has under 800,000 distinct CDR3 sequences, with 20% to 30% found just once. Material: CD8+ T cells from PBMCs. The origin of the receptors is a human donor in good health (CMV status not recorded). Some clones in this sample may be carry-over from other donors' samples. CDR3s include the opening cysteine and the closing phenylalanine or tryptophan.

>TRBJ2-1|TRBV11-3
CASSLRKGTGPYNEQFF
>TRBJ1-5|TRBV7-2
CASSLWVYNQPQHF
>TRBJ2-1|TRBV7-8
CASTLDSFLSYNEQFF
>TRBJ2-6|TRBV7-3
CASSLNANVLTF
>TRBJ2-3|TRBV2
CASSERERGALTDTQYF
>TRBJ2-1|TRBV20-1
CSARYWANPLGNEQFF
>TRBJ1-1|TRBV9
CASSGHQGNTEAFF
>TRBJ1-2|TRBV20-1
CSARDLNAGYGYTF
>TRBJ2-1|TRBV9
CASSVSGLAGGNKRGEQFF
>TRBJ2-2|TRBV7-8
CASSLGTANTGELFF
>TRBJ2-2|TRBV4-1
CASLSFPGQGPFANTGELFF
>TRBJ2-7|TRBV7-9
CASSLIPNEQYF
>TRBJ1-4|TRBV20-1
CSASGLLEEKLFF
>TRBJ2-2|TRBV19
CASSIDITTGWMTGELFF
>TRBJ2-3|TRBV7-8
CASSSDLTSITDTQYF
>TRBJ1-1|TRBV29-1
CSVDREGFAEAFF
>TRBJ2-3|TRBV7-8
CASSLGGPGHLRDTQYF
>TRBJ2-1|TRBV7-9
CASSLAQGGFYNEQFF
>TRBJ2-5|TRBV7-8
CASSLIGVSVQETQYF
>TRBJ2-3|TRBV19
CASSIRSVRADTQYF
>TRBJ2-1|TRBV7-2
CASSLVGLGGNEQFF
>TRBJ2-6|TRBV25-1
CASSELVLSGANVLTF
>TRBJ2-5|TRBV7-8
CASSLARDRVETQYF
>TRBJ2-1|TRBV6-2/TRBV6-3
CASTDRQEYNEQFF
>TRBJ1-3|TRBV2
CASSRFGLSGNTIYF
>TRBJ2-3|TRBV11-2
CASSLVGGSTDTQYF
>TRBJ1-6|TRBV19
CASSIAPNSPLHF
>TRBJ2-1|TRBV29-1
CSVEAAAVSYNEQFF
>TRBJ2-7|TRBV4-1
CASSQEGRGGPGTYEQYF
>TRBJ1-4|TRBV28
CASSFPSDRVEEKLFF
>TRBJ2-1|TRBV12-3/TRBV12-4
CASSFHPPSGVANEQFF
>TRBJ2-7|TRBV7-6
CASSYPLAGGQYEQYF
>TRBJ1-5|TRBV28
CASSARQYSNQPQHF
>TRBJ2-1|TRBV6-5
CASSYSKGQGANNEQFF
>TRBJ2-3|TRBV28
CASSRDQPSTDTQYF
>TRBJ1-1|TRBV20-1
CSARQALNTEAFF
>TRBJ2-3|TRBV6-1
CASRTSGGPDTQYF
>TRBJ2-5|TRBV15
CATSGNRAAQYF
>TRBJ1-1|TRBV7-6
CASSSVGTEAFF
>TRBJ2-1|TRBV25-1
CASSDFFGEYRNGQFF
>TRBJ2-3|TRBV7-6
CASSFLSSTEAQYF
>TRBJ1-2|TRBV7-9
CASSSQPRTGVGYTF
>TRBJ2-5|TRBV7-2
CASSSPDRGETQYF
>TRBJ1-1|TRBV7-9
CASSLGGGGTEAFF
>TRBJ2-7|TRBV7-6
CASTQNSGPLSYEQYF
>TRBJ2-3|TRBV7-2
CASSLRRGGSTDTQYF
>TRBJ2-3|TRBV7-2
CASSLPPGTGGVSDTQYF
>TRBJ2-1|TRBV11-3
CASSHGTSGEDEQFF